What follows is one TCR beta chain and its context. No antigen is known for it. The record originates from a study of T-cell memory formation after mild COVID-19. Study context: For the most part, TCR clusters were specific to one donor. Study observations and caveats: Those CD4+ clones that contracted were mainly in CM and EM (CD8+ ones in EMRA).

TCRdb re-called the 5' RACE reads with MiXCR, one entry per CDR3 protein. The sample yields about 120,000 distinct CDR3 sequences, 22% seen once. The germline V gene has CDR1 KGHDR and CDR2 SFDVKD. The V end lost 7 bases, the J end lost 5 bases, and 17 bases lay between the germline ends. This CDR3 comprises 15 residues. The receptor was isolated from a man between 18 and 29 years old who had mild COVID-19 (a few samples of this study predate the infection). Cell type and time point are not known. The chain is built from TRBV24-1 and TRBJ2-1; no definite D call. The sequencing input was PBMCs or a T cell subset sorted from them (not recorded which). The CDR3 DNA reads TGTGCCACCAGGGCTCCCGGATTAGACGACAATGAGCAGTTCTTC. Protein sequence: CATRAPGLDDNEQFF.